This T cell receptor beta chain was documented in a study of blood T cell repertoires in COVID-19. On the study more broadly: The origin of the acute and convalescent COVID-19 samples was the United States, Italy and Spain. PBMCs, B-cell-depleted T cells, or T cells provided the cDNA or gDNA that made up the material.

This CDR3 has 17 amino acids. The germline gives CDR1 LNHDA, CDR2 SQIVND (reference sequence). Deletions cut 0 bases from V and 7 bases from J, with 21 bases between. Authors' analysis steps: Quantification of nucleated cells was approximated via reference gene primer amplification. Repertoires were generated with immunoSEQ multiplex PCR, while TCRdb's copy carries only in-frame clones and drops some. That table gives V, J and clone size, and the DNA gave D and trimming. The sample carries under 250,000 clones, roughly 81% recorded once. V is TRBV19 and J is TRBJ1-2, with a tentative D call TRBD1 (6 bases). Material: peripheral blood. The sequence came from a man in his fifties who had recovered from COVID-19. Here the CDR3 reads CASSIDLKGTTGGGYTF. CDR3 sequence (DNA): TGTGCCAGTAGTATAGATCTAAAGGGGACGACAGGAGGTGGCTACACCTTC.